This T cell receptor beta chain appears in the sequencing data of a study of blood T cells in healthy people across ages. Study-wide background: Capturing about one barcoded beta molecule per two T cells was achieved by template switching.

Alongside a J-beta primer mix, a sample-barcoded 5' primer served in a second PCR lasting about 6 to 12 cycles. All cDNA molecules were each tagged by a template-switch adaptor with 12 random nucleotides. TCRdb itself ran the 5' RACE reads through MiXCR, one entry per CDR3 protein. The data contain approximately 800,000 distinct CDR3 sequences, roughly three fifths of them singletons. About this clonotype itself: Its antigen is still unknown.

Study conclusions and caveats: Donor CMV status, an unknown factor, possibly confounded changes in expanded clonotypes.

V lost 1 base and J lost 0, with 19 bases in between. The CDR3 covers 18 residues. The germline V gene encodes CDR1 MNHEY and CDR2 SVGEGT. Per-sample PBMC isolation yielded at least 7 million cells. The chain joins TRBV6-2 or TRBV6-3 to TRBJ2-7; tentative D call: TRBD2 (5 bases). The clonotype originates from a man aged 40-49 years in good health. The material sequenced was blood. DNA of the CDR3: TGTGCCAGCAGTTACTTGATAGAAGAGGGATACCTCTCCTACGAGCAGTACTTC. Translation: CASSYLIEEGYLSYEQYF.